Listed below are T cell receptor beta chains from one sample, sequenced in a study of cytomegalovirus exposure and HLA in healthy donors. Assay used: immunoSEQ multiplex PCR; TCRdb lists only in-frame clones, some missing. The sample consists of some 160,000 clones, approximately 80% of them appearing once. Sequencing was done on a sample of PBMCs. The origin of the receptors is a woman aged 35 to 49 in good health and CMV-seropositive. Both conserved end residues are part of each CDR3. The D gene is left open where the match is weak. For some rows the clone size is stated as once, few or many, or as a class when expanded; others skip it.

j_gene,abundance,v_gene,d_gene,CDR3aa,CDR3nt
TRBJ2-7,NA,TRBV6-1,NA,CASSEPDEQYF,TGTGCCAGCAGTGAACCCGACGAGCAGTACTTC
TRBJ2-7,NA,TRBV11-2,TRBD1,CASSFTGATYEQYF,TGTGCCAGCAGCTTTACAGGGGCTACCTACGAGCAGTACTTC
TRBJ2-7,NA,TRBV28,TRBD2,CASTAAGGGAFNEQYF,TGTGCCAGCACCGCGGCGGGAGGGGGGGCTTTCAACGAGCAGTACTTC
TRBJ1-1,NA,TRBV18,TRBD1,CASSPGTGGTEAFF,TGTGCCAGCTCACCTGGGACAGGGGGAACTGAAGCTTTCTTT
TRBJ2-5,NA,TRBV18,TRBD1,CASSPGGQGGETQYF,TGTGCCAGCTCACCCGGTGGACAGGGCGGAGAGACCCAGTACTTC
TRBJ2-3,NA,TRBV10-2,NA,CASKVGGTDTQYF,TGCGCCAGCAAGGTAGGAGGGACAGATACGCAGTATTTT
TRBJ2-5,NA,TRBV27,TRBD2,CASSFSPPTSGEQTQYF,TGTGCCAGCAGTTTCTCACCGCCAACTAGCGGGGAGCAGACCCAGTACTTC
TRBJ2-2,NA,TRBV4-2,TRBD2,CASSQGTGGAGGELFF,TGTGCCAGCAGCCAAGGGACCGGGGGGGCGGGGGGGGAGCTGTTTTTT
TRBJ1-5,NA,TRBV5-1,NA,CASSLEGWMGGDQPQHF,TGCGCCAGCAGCTTGGAAGGGTGGATGGGAGGTGATCAGCCCCAGCATTTT
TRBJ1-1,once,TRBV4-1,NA,CASSQDWAPNTEAFF,TGCGCCAGCAGCCAAGACTGGGCCCCGAACACTGAAGCTTTCTTT
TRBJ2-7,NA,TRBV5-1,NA,CASSLGAGKYEQYF,TGCGCCAGCAGCTTGGGGGCGGGGAAATACGAGCAGTACTTC
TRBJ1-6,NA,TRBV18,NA,CASSPRQDNSPLHF,TGTGCCAGCTCACCTCGACAGGATAATTCACCCCTCCACTTT
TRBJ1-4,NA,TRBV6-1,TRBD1,CASTYRDSKGKLFF,TGTGCCAGCACATACCGGGACAGTAAGGGAAAACTGTTTTTT
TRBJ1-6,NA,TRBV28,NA,CASSPAGNRLSPLHF,TGTGCCAGCAGCCCCGCTGGTAACAGGCTTTCACCCCTCCACTTT
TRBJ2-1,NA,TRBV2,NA,CASKERDEQFF,TGTGCCAGCAAGGAGCGGGATGAGCAGTTCTTC
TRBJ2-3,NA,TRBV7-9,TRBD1,CASSTLPGQGLADTQYF,TGTGCCAGCAGCACTTTACCGGGACAGGGGTTGGCAGATACGCAGTATTTT
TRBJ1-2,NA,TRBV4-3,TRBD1,CASSQGTGQGTYGYTF,TGCGCCAGCAGCCAAGGCACGGGACAGGGGACTTATGGCTACACCTTC
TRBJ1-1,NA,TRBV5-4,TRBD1,CASSQPGTGGAGAFF,TGTGCCAGCAGCCAGCCCGGGACAGGGGGCGCCGGAGCTTTCTTT
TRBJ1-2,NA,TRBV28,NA,CASSLGGALPNYGYTF,TGTGCCAGCAGTTTGGGGGGGGCACTTCCTAACTATGGCTACACCTTC
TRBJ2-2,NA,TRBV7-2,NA,CASSFVAGNTGELFF,TGTGCCAGCAGCTTTGTTGCAGGGAACACCGGGGAGCTGTTTTTT
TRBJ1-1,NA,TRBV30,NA,CACIKQGAYTEAFF,TGTGCCTGTATAAAACAGGGCGCCTACACTGAAGCTTTCTTT
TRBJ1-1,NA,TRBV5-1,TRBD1,CASSLVDRGFTEAFF,TGCGCCAGCAGCTTGGTTGACAGGGGATTTACTGAAGCTTTCTTT
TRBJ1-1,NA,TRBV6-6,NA,CASLRDERTYTEAFF,TGTGCCAGCCTACGGGATGAAAGGACCTACACTGAAGCTTTCTTT
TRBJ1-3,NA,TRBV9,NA,CASSVVAGRGFGNTIYF,TGTGCCAGCAGCGTAGTTGCGGGTAGGGGGTTCGGAAACACCATATATTTT
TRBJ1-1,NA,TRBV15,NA,CATSRVRNTEAFF,TGTGCCACCAGCAGAGTGAGGAACACTGAAGCTTTCTTT
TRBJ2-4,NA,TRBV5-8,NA,CASSVGHTKNSQYF,TGTGCCAGCAGCGTAGGACATACCAAAAACAGTCAGTACTTC
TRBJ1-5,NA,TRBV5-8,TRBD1,CASSSTGDQPQHF,TGTGCCAGCAGCAGCACAGGGGATCAGCCCCAGCATTTT
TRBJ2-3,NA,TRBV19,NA,CASSIAAGNTDTQYF,TGTGCCAGTAGTATTGCGGCAGGGAACACAGATACGCAGTATTTT
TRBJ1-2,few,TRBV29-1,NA,CSVTGGARNGYTF,TGCAGCGTGACGGGGGGGGCGAGAAATGGCTACACCTTC
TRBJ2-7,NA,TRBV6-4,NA,CASRSQGTPAEQYF,TGTGCCAGCAGGTCCCAGGGGACCCCCGCGGAGCAGTACTTC
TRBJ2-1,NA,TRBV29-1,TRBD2,CSLGGLAGANEQFF,TGCAGCCTGGGGGGACTAGCCGGAGCGAATGAGCAGTTCTTC
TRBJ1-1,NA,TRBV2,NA,CASRFQAGGTEAFF,TGTGCCAGCCGTTTCCAGGCGGGGGGCACTGAAGCTTTCTTT
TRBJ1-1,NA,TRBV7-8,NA,CASSLNFVEQTNTEAFF,TGTGCCAGCAGCTTAAATTTTGTGGAACAGACAAACACTGAAGCTTTCTTT
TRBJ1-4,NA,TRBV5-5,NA,CASAGERTTNEKLFF,TGTGCCAGCGCCGGGGAAAGGACAACTAATGAAAAACTGTTTTTT
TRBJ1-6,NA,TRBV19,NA,CASRTTGDNSPLHF,TGTGCCAGTAGGACGACAGGAGATAATTCACCCCTCCACTTT
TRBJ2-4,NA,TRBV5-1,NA,CASSLGTTLAKNIQYF,TGCGCCAGCAGCTTGGGGACTACTCTAGCCAAAAACATTCAGTACTTC
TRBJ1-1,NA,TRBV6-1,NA,CASTGRLDGAEAFF,TGTGCCAGCACAGGGAGGCTGGATGGCGCTGAAGCTTTCTTT
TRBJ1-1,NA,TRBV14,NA,CASSPVGGGEAFF,TGTGCCAGCAGTCCCGTCGGAGGAGGAGAAGCTTTCTTT
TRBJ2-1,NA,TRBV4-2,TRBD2,CASSEGTSVDNEQFF,TGTGCCAGCAGCGAGGGGACTAGCGTCGACAATGAGCAGTTCTTC
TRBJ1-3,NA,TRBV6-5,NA,CASSYSTGSGGNTIYF,TGTGCCAGCAGTTACTCGACGGGGAGTGGTGGAAACACCATATATTTT
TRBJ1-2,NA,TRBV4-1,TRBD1,CASSQDGAGGYGYTF,TGCGCCAGCAGCCAAGATGGTGCAGGGGGCTATGGCTACACCTTC
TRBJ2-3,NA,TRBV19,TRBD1,CASSILGQGSDTQYF,TGTGCCAGTAGTATTTTGGGACAGGGGTCAGATACGCAGTATTTT
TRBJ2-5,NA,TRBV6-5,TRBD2,CASRERGGPETQYF,TGTGCCAGCAGGGAGCGGGGGGGCCCCGAGACCCAGTACTTC
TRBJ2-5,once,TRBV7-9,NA,CASSSGETQYF,TGTGCCAGCAGCTCCGGAGAGACCCAGTACTTC
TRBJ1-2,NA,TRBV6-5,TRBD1,CASSPRRTGALYTF,TGTGCCAGCAGTCCTCGGAGGACAGGCGCCCTCTACACCTTC
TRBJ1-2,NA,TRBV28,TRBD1,CASSPIDRGFYGYTF,TGTGCCAGCAGCCCGATAGACAGGGGCTTCTATGGCTACACCTTC
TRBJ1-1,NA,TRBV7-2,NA,CASSLAGGQLTEAFF,TGTGCCAGCAGCTTAGCCGGGGGGCAGTTAACTGAAGCTTTCTTT
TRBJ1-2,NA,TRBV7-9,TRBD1,CASSLGQGGNYGYTF,TGTGCCAGCAGCCTAGGACAGGGGGGAAACTATGGCTACACCTTC
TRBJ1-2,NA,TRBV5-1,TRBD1,CASSLGTGAKQGYGYTF,TGCGCCAGCAGCTTGGGGACAGGGGCCAAACAGGGCTATGGCTACACCTTC
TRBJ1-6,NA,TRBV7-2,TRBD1,CASSLRQGTSHNSPLHF,TGTGCCAGCAGCCTTCGACAGGGGACGTCCCATAATTCACCCCTCCACTTT
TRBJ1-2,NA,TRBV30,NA,CAWSVWGDLGSYGYTF,TGTGCCTGGAGTGTGTGGGGGGACCTGGGGAGCTATGGCTACACCTTC
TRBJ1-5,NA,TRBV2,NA,CASNTGRGSQPQHF,TGTGCCAGCAACACAGGGAGGGGAAGTCAGCCCCAGCATTTT
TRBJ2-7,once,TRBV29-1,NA,CSVEDHIYEQYF,TGCAGCGTTGAAGACCACATCTACGAGCAGTACTTC
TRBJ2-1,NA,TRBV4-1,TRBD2,CASSLRGSGGDYNEQFF,TGCGCCAGCAGCCTCCGAGGTAGCGGGGGAGACTACAATGAGCAGTTCTTC
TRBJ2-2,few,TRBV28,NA,CASSLPGSWELFF,TGTGCCAGCAGTTTACCGGGGAGCTGGGAGCTGTTTTTT
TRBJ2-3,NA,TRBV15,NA,CATRRDPGTQYF,TGTGCCACCAGAAGAGACCCAGGAACGCAGTATTTT
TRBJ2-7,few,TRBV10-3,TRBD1,CAISKAGTGSYEQYF,TGTGCCATCAGTAAAGCCGGGACAGGGAGCTACGAGCAGTACTTC
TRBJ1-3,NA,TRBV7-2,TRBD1,CASTLLPTGAGNTIYF,TGTGCCAGCACCCTGTTACCCACAGGGGCTGGAAACACCATATATTTT
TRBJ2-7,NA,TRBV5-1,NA,CASSLGGKYEQYF,TGCGCCAGCAGCTTGGGGGGCAAGTACGAGCAGTACTTC
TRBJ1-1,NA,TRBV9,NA,CASSVGGDGKAFF,TGTGCCAGCAGCGTAGGGGGTGACGGGAAAGCTTTCTTT